Below, 8 T cell receptor beta chains from the same sample are listed, as sequenced in a study of T cell clonality in common variable immunodeficiency. TCRdb's copy holds only in-frame clones and misses some; the assay was immunoSEQ multiplex PCR. Altogether tens of thousands of clones were found in the sample, and no singletons occur. The sequenced sample consisted of peripheral blood mononuclear cells. The receptor set was obtained from a person aged 18 to 75 in good health.

This clone has at least ten counts. The read terminates 3 residues ahead of where the CDR3 ends, so the germline J gene completes it. The chain links TRBV18 to TRBJ1-4; D is perhaps TRBD1 (6 bases). Germline loops: CDR1 KGHSH, CDR2 LQKENI. V was pared by 4 bases and J by 8 bases, with 14 bases between. CDR3 length: 14 amino acids. CDR3 region: CASSLNTGREKLFF. The covered CDR3 bases are TGTGCCAGCTCACTTAACACAGGGAGAGAAAAA.

At least ten counts were recorded for this clone. The read finishes 3 residues shy of the CDR3 end, and the germline J gene is used to complete it. V and J are TRBV18 and TRBJ1-2; 9 positions agree with TRBD1. Looked up from germline, CDR1 is KGHSH and CDR2 is LQKENI. V shed 4 bases and J 1 base; nucleotides not matched to a gene: 4. The CDR3 is 15 amino acids. The sequenced part of the CDR3 DNA is TGTGCCAGCTCACTGGGACAGGGACGTAACTATGGC. This gives the protein CASSLGQGRNYG. The CDR3 as a whole reads CASSLGQGRNYGYTF.

Many counts were recorded for this clone. The CDR3 goes on 3 residues after the read ends, and that part is filled in from the germline J gene. This sequence joins TRBV28 and TRBJ1-5; maybe TRBD1 (5 bases). The CDR3 runs 12 residues. CDR1 is MDHEN, CDR2 SYDVKM, per germline. Trimming pared 8 bases from V and 4 bases from J, leaving 9 bases between. The CDR3 DNA, read in part, is TGTGCCAGCGCGGGGGGGAATCAGCCC. It specifies CASAGGNQP. The entire CDR3 protein reads CASAGGNQPQHF.

This clone was detected ten times or more. The CDR3 bases that were read are TGCGCCAGCAGCTTCTGGGGGGCAACTAATGAAAAA. It yields the protein CASSFWGATNEK. The complete CDR3 protein is CASSFWGATNEKLFF. V and J are TRBV5-1 and TRBJ1-4, with a possible D match to TRBD1 (5 bases). The observed sequence ends 3 residues before the CDR3 terminus, with the missing tail filled in from the germline J gene. The CDR3 totals 15 residues. Per the germline V gene, CDR1 is SGHRS and CDR2 is YFSETQ. Trimming pared 2 bases from V and 0 bases from J, leaving 8 bases between.

This clone appeared many times. Germline and junction disagree at one end, which may indicate a read error. The CDR3 end is not reached by the read, which stops 3 residues before it; the germline J gene fills it in. The same CDR3 also results from other DNA sequences found in this sample. The V call is TRBV4-2, the J call TRBJ1-3, with D perhaps matching TRBD1 (5 bases). The germline V gene has CDR1 LGHNA and CDR2 YNFKEQ. The CDR3 is made up of 15 amino acids. CDR3: CASSQVGGAGNTIYF. Incomplete CDR3 DNA: TGCGCCAGCAGCCAAGTGGGAGGGGCTGGAAACACC.

This clone has a count of ten or more. The CDR3 extends 3 residues past the end of the read, so its final part is completed from the germline J gene. The chain has TRBV6-2 or TRBV6-3 and TRBJ2-1, with unresolved D. CDR1 MNHEY and CDR2 SVGEGT come from the germline V gene. The CDR3 runs to 12 residues. The ends were cut back, 2 bases at V and 9 bases at J, with 8 bases in the middle. CDR3 region: CASSYPLVEQFF. CDR3 bases read: TGTGCCAGCAGTTACCCGCTAGTTGAG.

There are many counts of this clone. From the germline J gene comes the end of the CDR3, since the read stops 3 residues before it. The chain has TRBV7-2 and TRBJ2-3, with 11 bases matching TRBD2. V shed 3 bases and J 6 bases; nucleotides not matched to a gene: 5. CDR3 length equals 15 residues. Germline lookup yields CDR1 SGHTA and CDR2 FQGNSA. This CDR3 reads CASSLTSGARDTQYF. The sequenced part of the CDR3 DNA is TGTGCCAGCAGCTTGACTAGCGGGGCCCGGGATACG.

In this sample, this clone turned up a few times. The read comes to an end 3 residues before the CDR3 does, leaving the germline J gene to fill in the end. This sequence joins TRBV7-9 and TRBJ2-1, with D unresolved. V lost 7 bases to trimming and J lost 8 bases, with 21 bases between them. Germline CDR1 and CDR2: SEHNR and FQNEAQ (reference sequence). The CDR3 is 15 residues long. This CDR3 reads CASTTYESGVDEQFF. The CDR3 DNA, read in part, is TGTGCCAGCACCACGTACGAGTCAGGCGTGGATGAG.